Sequencing of this TCR beta chain was carried out in a study of blood T cell repertoires in COVID-19. Overall study: PBMCs, B-cell-depleted T cells, or T cells were the source of the cDNA or gDNA that made up the material.

Authors' methods: Amplification of reference gene primers provided the estimated nucleated cell counts. Generated by immunoSEQ multiplex PCR, the TCRdb table keeps only in-frame clones and is missing some. That table furnishes V, J and clone size, whereas the DNA furnished D and trimming. The sample has tens of thousands of clones; 65% to 80% are singletons. Germline trimming cut 5 bases from V and 4 bases from J; bases unmatched to any gene: 9. The CDR3 length is 16 residues. The V gene's germline CDR1 is LGHDT and CDR2 YNNKEL (reference sequence). This clonotype originated in a man aged 60 to 75 with active or convalescent COVID-19. This sequence joins TRBV3-1 (or the pseudogene TRBV3-2) and TRBJ2-1; 9 nucleotides line up with TRBD2. The sample comprised peripheral blood. The CDR3 reads CASSSFGGLAYNEQFF. In nucleotides, the CDR3 is TGTGCCAGCAGCTCCTTCGGGGGACTAGCTTACAATGAGCAGTTCTTC.